The next 3 T cell receptor gamma chains were all read from a single sample in a study of γδ T cells in repeated Plasmodium falciparum infection. TCRdb repeated clone calling on the multiplex PCR reads with CATT. The sample lists 25,000 to 35,000 gamma-chain clones, roughly 1.4% occurring once. Flow sorting of PBMC yielded separate Vgamma9/Vdelta2+ and Vdelta2-negative gammadelta T cell populations for bulk repertoire analysis. The sample was gamma-delta T cells from blood. The receptors derive from a pool of human donors (malaria-infected and uninfected, not separated).

The table lists this clone with many counts. The V call is TRGV8, the J call TRGJP1. Trimming cost V 2 bases and J 8 bases; bases outside gene matches: 5. This CDR3 is 13 amino acids long. Germline CDR1 is VENAVY and CDR2 is YDSYNSRV. CDR3 sequence: CATWDITGWFKIF. As DNA, the CDR3 is TGTGCCACCTGGGATATAACCGGTTGGTTCAAGATATTT.

For this clone: A single base is all that separates this from a far larger clone, so a read error is likely. This specimen includes other DNA sequences encoding the same CDR3. CDR3 bases: TGTGCCCTGTGGGAATTGGGTAAGAAACTCTTT. This gives the protein CALWELGKKLF. V gene TRGV9 combines with J gene TRGJ1 or TRGJ2. The J gene, missing from TCRdb, was assigned here through DNA to germline matching. In germline, CDR1 is GITISATS, CDR2 ISYDGTV (reference sequence). This CDR3 region has 11 residues.

This clone has ten or more counts. The mismatch at residue 5 between this DNA's translation and the TCRdb protein of a much larger clone likely reflects a read error; the protein shown is translated from the DNA. The genes are TRGV9 and TRGJ1 or TRGJ2. No J segment appears in TCRdb, so it was assigned here by matching the sequence to germline. Germline-derived CDR1 and CDR2 are GITISATS and ISYDGTV (reference sequence). The CDR3 spans 14 residues. The V gene end was trimmed by 5 bases and the J gene end by 2 bases; junction bases not matched to a gene: 9. CDR3 coding DNA: TGTGCCTTGTGGGGGACCCAGGATTATTATAAGAAACTCTTT. This encodes CALWGTQDYYKKLF.